This T cell receptor (beta chain) emerged from a study of blood T cell dynamics during melanoma immunotherapy. The CDR3 contains 13 residues. Germline V gene data show CDR1 as MNHEY and CDR2 as SVGAGI. Trimming shortened V by 6 bases and J by 5 bases, and 11 bases separated the two germline ends. Clones were read by immunoSEQ multiplex PCR, and TCRdb kept only the in-frame ones, dropping some. In the table there are 10,000 to 15,000 clones, about 86% of which are singletons. Documented time point: pre-treatment baseline. The sample here was blood, taken from a patient treated with checkpoint blockade. The chain uses TRBV6-5 and TRBJ2-1; tentative D call: TRBD2 (5 bases). This clonotype was sampled from a human donor with melanoma. As DNA, the CDR3 is TGTGCCAGCAGCCATGGACTCGACAATGAGCAGTTCTTC. Its translation: CASSHGLDNEQFF.